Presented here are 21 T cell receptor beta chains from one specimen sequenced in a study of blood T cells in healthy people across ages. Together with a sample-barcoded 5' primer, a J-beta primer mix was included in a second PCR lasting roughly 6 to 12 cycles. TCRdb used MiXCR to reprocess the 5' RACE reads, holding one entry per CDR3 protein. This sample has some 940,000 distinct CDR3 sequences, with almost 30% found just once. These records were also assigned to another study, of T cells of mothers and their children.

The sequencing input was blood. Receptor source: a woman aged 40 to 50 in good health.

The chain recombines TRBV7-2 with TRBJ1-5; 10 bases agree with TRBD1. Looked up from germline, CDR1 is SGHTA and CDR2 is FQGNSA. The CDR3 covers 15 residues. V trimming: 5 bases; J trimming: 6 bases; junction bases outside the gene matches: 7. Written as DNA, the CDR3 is TGTGCCAGCAGCCCTGAAAGGACAGGGGGTCAGCCCCAGCATTTT. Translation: CASSPERTGGQPQHF. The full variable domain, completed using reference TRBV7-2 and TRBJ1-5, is GAGVSQSPSNKVTEKGKDVELRCDPISGHTALYWYRQSLGQGLEFLIYFQGNSAPDKSGLPSDRFSAERTGGSVSTLTIQRTQQEDSAVYLCASSPERTGGQPQHFGDGTRLSIL.

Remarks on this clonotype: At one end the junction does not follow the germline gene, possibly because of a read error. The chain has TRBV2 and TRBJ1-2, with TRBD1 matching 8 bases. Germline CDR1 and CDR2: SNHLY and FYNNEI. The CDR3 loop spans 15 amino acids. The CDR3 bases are TGTGCCAGCAGCGAAGGGTCAGGGGGCGCTTATGGCTACACCTTC. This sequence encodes CASSEGSGGAYGYTF. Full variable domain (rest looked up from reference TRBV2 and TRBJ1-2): EPEVTQTPSHQVTQMGQEVILRCVPISNHLYFYWYRQILGQKVEFLVSFYNNEISEKSEIFDDQFSVERPDGSNFTLKIRSTKLEDSAMYFCASSEGSGGAYGYTFGSGTRLTVV.

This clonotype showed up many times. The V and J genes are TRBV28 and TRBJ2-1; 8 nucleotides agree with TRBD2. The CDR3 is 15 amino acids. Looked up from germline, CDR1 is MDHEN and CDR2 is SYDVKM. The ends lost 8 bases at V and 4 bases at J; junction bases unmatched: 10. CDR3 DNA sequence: TGTGCCAGCTCACTCGGCGGGGGGACGTACAATGAGCAGTTCTTC. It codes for CASSLGGGTYNEQFF.

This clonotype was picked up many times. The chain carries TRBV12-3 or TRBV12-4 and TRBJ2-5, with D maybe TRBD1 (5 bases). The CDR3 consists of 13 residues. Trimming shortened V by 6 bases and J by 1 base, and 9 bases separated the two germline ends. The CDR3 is CASSIGVQETQYF. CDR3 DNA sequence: TGTGCCAGCAGCATAGGGGTCCAAGAGACCCAGTACTTC.

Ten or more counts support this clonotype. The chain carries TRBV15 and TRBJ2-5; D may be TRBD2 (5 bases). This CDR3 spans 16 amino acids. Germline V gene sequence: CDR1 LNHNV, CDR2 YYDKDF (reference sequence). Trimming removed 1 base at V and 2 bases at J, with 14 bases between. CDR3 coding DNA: TGTGCCACCAGCAGAGCCCAGCGGAGCATACAAGAGACCCAGTACTTC. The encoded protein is CATSRAQRSIQETQYF. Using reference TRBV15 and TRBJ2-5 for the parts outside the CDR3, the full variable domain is DAMVIQNPRYQVTQFGKPVTLSCSQTLNHNVMYWYQQKSSQAPKLLFHYYDKDFNNEADTPDNFQSRRPNTSFCFLDIRSPGLGDTAMYLCATSRAQRSIQETQYFGPGTRLLVL.

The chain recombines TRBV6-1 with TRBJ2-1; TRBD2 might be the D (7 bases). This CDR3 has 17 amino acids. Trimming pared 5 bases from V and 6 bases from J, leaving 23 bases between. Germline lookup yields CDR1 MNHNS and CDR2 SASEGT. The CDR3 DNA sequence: TGTGCCAGCAGTCCCTGGGGGGGGGGGGGGCCTGGCAATGAGCAGTTCTTC. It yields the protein CASSPWGGGGPGNEQFF.

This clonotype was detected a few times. The chain's CDR3 is CASSSDIVTPQDTQYF. In nucleotides, the CDR3 is TGTGCCAGCAGTTCGGACATAGTTACGCCACAAGATACGCAGTATTTT. The rearrangement joins TRBV27 to TRBJ2-3; maybe TRBD1 (5 bases). V was pared by 4 bases and J by 5 bases, with 19 bases between. Germline loops: CDR1 MNHEY, CDR2 SMNVEV (reference sequence). CDR3 length: 16 residues.

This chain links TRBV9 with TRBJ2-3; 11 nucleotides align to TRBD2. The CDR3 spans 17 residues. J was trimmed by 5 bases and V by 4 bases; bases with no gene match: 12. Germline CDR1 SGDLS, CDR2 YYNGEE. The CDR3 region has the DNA TGTGCCAGCAGCACAAGTCCCCTAGCGGGGGGCCGAGATACGCAGTATTTT. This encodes CASSTSPLAGGRDTQYF.

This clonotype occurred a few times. The CDR3 spells CASSPDRGTFYEQYF. CDR3 DNA: TGTGCCAGCAGCCCCGATCGGGGAACGTTCTACGAGCAGTACTTC. J is TRBJ2-7 and V is TRBV7-2; possibly TRBD2 for D (5 bases). V shed 5 bases and J shed 3 bases, with 17 bases lying between them. The CDR3 has 15 amino acids. The germline V gene encodes CDR1 SGHTA and CDR2 FQGNSA.

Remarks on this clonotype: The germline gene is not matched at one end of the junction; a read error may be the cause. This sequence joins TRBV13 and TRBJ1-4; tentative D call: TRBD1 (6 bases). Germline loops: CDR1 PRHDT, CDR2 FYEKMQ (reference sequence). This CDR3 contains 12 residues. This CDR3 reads CDSSRDMEKLFF. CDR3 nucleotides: TGTGACAGCAGCCGGGACATGGAAAAACTGTTTTTT.

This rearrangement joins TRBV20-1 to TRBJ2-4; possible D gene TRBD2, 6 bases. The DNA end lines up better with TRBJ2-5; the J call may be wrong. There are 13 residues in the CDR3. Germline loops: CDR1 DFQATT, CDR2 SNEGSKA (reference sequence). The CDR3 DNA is TGCAGTGCTAGAGATGGGGGGAAAGAGACCCAGTACTTC. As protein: CSARDGGKETQYF.

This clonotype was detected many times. For the CDR3, the DNA is TGTGCCAGCAGACCGCGGGGGAGCATAGGATCAGATACGCAGTATTTT. Amino acids: CASRPRGSIGSDTQYF. This rearrangement joins TRBV14 to TRBJ2-3; 7 bases line up with TRBD2. The germline V gene has CDR1 SGHDN and CDR2 FVKESK. V was pared by 6 bases and J by 4 bases, with 13 bases of the junction left unmatched. The CDR3 is 16 residues long.

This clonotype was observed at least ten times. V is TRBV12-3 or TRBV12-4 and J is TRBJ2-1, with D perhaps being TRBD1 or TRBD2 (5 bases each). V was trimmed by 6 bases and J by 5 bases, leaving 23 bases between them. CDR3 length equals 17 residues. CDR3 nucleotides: TGTGCCAGCAGCACGCTCACCTTCGTTGGGGGACACAATGAGCAGTTCTTC. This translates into CASSTLTFVGGHNEQFF.

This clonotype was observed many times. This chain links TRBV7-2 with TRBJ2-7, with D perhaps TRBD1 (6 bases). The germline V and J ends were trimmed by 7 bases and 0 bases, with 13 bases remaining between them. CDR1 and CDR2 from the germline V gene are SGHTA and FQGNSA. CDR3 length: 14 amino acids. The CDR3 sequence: CASTLRGYSYEQYF. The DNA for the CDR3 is TGTGCCAGCACCTTGAGGGGGTACTCCTACGAGCAGTACTTC.

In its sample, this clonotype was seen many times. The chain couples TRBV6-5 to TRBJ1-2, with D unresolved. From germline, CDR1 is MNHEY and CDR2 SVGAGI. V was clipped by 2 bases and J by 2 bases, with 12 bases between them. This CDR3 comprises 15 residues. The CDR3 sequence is CASSYVRTGNYGYTF. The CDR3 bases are TGTGCCAGCAGTTACGTCCGGACTGGAAACTATGGCTACACCTTC.

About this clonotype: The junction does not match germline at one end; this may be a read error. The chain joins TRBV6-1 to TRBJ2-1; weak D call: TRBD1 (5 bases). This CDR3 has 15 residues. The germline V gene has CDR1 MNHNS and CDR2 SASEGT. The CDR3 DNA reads TGTGCCAGCAGTTTAGGGGTTAGCTCCTACAATGAGCGGTTCTTC. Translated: CASSLGVSSYNERFF.

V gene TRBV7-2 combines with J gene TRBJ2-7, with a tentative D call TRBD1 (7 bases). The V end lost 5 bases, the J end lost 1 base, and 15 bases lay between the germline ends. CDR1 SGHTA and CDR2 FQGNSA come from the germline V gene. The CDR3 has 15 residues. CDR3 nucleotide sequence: TGTGCCAGCAGCCGTCGCGGGACAGCTTCCTACGAGCAGTACTTC. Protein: CASSRRGTASYEQYF.

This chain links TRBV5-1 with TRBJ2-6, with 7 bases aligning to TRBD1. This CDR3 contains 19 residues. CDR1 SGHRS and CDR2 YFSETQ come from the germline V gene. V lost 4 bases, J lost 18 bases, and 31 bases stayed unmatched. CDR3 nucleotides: TGCGCCAGCAGCCTAGACAACAGGGGCAGGAGCTCTGGGGCCAACGTCTGGACTTTC. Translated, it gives CASSLDNRGRSSGANVWTF.

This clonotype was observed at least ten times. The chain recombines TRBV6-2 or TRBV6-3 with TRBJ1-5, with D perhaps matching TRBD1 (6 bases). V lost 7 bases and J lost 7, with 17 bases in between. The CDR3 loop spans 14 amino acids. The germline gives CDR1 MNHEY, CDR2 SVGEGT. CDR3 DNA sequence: TGTGCCAGCACTACGGGGGCGCTTAGACAGCCCCAGCATTTT. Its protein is CASTTGALRQPQHF.

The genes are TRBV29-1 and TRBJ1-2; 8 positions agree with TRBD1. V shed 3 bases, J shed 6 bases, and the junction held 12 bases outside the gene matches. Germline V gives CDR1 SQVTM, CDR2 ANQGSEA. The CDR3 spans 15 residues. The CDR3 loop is CSVDAEGQVFNGYTF. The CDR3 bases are TGCAGCGTTGATGCGGAGGGACAGGTTTTCAATGGCTACACCTTC. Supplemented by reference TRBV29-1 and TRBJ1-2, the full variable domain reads SAVISQKPSRDICQRGTSLTIQCQVDSQVTMMFWYRQQPGQSLTLIATANQGSEATYESGFVIDKFPISRPNLTFSTLTVSNMSPEDSSIYLCSVDAEGQVFNGYTFGSGTRLTVV.

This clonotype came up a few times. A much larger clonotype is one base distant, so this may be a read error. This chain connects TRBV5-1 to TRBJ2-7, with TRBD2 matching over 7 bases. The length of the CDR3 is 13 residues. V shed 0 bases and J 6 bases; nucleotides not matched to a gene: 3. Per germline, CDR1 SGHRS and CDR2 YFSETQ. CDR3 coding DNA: TGCGCCAGCAGCTTGGAGCGGGGCCCCGAGCAGTACTTC. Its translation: CASSLERGPEQYF. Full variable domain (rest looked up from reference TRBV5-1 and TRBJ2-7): KAGVTQTPRYLIKTRGQQVTLSCSPISGHRSVSWYQQTPGQGLQFLFEYFSETQRNKGNFPGRFSGRQFSNSRSEMNVSTLELGDSALYLCASSLERGPEQYFGPGTRLTVT.